Listed here are 20 T cell receptor beta chains from one sample, sequenced in a study of blood T cell repertoires in COVID-19. Assay: immunoSEQ multiplex PCR; the TCRdb copy retains only in-frame clones and omits some. Among 75,000 to 100,000 clones listed, over 75% were seen once. Sequenced material: peripheral blood. These receptor sequences come from a woman aged 80 or over with acute or convalescent COVID-19.

A single count supports this clone. The chain couples TRBV18 to TRBJ2-4, with D possibly being TRBD2 (7 bases). The ends were cut back, 3 bases at V and 6 bases at J, with 21 bases in the middle. This CDR3 comprises 17 residues. Germline values: CDR1 KGHSH, CDR2 LQKENI. The CDR3 loop is CASSPSRGRGRVNIQYF. DNA of the CDR3: TGTGCCAGCTCACCCTCCCGGGGGCGGGGGCGAGTAAACATTCAGTACTTC.

This clone was counted a single time. This chain uses TRBV9 with TRBJ1-2; D may be TRBD1 (5 bases). The length of the CDR3 is 15 residues. V was cut by 1 base and J by 2 bases, with 12 bases left in between. Germline V gene data show CDR1 as SGDLS and CDR2 as YYNGEE. CDR3 amino acids: CASSVLGAGNYGYTF. In DNA, the CDR3 is TGTGCCAGCAGCGTATTAGGGGCTGGGAACTATGGCTACACCTTC.

This clone was recorded a few times. The chain has TRBV3-1 (or the pseudogene TRBV3-2) and TRBJ2-1; 7 bases are shared with TRBD2. The V gene's germline CDR1 is LGHDT and CDR2 YNNKEL (reference sequence). This CDR3 spans 14 amino acids. Losses at the gene ends were 4 bases for V and 7 bases for J; bases not matched to a gene: 7. In DNA, the CDR3 is TGTGCCAGCAGCCTCTCAGGGAGGGGAAATGAGCAGTTCTTC. Its protein is CASSLSGRGNEQFF.

The chain joins TRBV7-3 to TRBJ2-7, with a possible D match to TRBD2 (6 bases). V lost 0 bases, J lost 3 bases, and 9 bases lay in between. Germline V gives CDR1 SGHTA, CDR2 FQGTGA. The CDR3 loop spans 14 amino acids. The CDR3 nucleotides are TGTGCCAGCAGCTTAACGGGAGGACGCTACGAGCAGTACTTC. Translating it yields CASSLTGGRYEQYF. Full variable domain (missing parts from reference TRBV7-3 and TRBJ2-7): GAGVSQTPSNKVTEKGKYVELRCDPISGHTALYWYRQSLGQGPEFLIYFQGTGAADDSGLPNDRFFAVRPEGSVSTLKIQRTERGDSAVYLCASSLTGGRYEQYFGPGTRLTVT.

V is TRBV12-3 or TRBV12-4 and J is TRBJ2-7; 8 nucleotides align to TRBD1. The CDR3 extends over 12 amino acids. V lost 5 bases, J lost 5 bases, and 2 bases stayed unmatched. CDR3 loop: CASSRQGNEQYF. The CDR3 DNA reads TGTGCCAGCAGTCGACAGGGGAACGAGCAGTACTTC.

This rearrangement joins TRBV12-3 or TRBV12-4 to TRBJ2-1; D not resolved. The V gene lost 2 bases and the J gene lost 8 bases, with 7 bases spanning the gap. The CDR3 sequence is 12 residues long. The CDR3 is CASSLQVHEQFF. Written as DNA, the CDR3 is TGTGCCAGCAGTTTACAGGTCCATGAGCAGTTCTTC.

The CDR3: CAIAPGGPLKQYF. As DNA, the CDR3 is TGTGCCATCGCCCCAGGGGGGCCTTTGAAGCAGTACTTC. The chain recombines TRBV10-3 with TRBJ2-7; maybe TRBD1 (7 bases). Trimming took 8 bases from V and 8 from J, leaving 19 bases between them. Germline V CDR1 and CDR2: ENHRY, SYGVKD. The CDR3 sequence is 13 residues long.

The CDR3 DNA reads TGTGCCAGCAGCCCGGACAGGAATCAGCCCCAGCATTTT. Translated, it gives CASSPDRNQPQHF. The J gene is TRBJ1-5, the V gene TRBV12-3 or TRBV12-4; 7 positions match TRBD1. The CDR3 runs 13 residues. Trimming at V came to 6 bases and at J to 4 bases, leaving 3 bases not matched to a gene.

This clone has more than one count but fewer than ten. J is TRBJ1-1 and V is TRBV25-1; maybe TRBD1 (5 bases). Trimming pared 7 bases from V and 3 bases from J, leaving 12 bases between. The CDR3 consists of 13 residues. Germline V gene lookup returns CDR1 MGHDK and CDR2 SYGVNS. The CDR3 region is CASISETDTEAFF. DNA for the CDR3: TGTGCCAGCATTTCCGAGACAGACACTGAAGCTTTCTTT.

The V and J genes are TRBV18 and TRBJ2-6; D may be TRBD2 (5 bases). This CDR3 has 20 amino acids. From germline, CDR1 is KGHSH and CDR2 LQKENI. Trimming left V 0 bases short and J 0 bases short, with 18 bases between. The CDR3 DNA follows: TGTGCCAGCTCACCACCTTCCGGGAAGAGAAGAAGCTCTGGGGCCAACGTCCTGACTTTC. This translates into CASSPPSGKRRSSGANVLTF. Together with reference TRBV18 and TRBJ2-6, the CDR3 gives the full variable domain: NAGVMQNPRHLVRRRGQEARLRCSPMKGHSHVYWYRQLPEEGLKFMVYLQKENIIDESGMPKERFSAEFPKEGPSILRIQQVVRGDSAAYFCASSPPSGKRRSSGANVLTFGAGSRLTVL.

The genes are TRBV5-5 and TRBJ1-5; TRBD1 matches 10 bases. This CDR3 is 18 amino acids long. Germline V gene lookup returns CDR1 SGHKS and CDR2 YYEKEE (reference sequence). With V trimmed by 4 bases and J by 6 bases, 16 bases remained unmatched. The chain's CDR3 is CASSRSPGQGFLGQPQHF. The CDR3 nucleotides are TGTGCCAGCAGCCGAAGCCCGGGACAGGGGTTTCTAGGTCAGCCCCAGCATTTT. The whole variable domain, remainder taken from reference TRBV5-5 and TRBJ1-5, is DAGVTQSPTHLIKTRGQQVTLRCSPISGHKSVSWYQQVLGQGPQFIFQYYEKEERGRGNFPDRFSARQFPNYSSELNVNALLLGDSALYLCASSRSPGQGFLGQPQHFGDGTRLSIL.

The chain employs TRBV18 and TRBJ2-2; no reliable D call. Per the germline V gene, CDR1 is KGHSH and CDR2 is LQKENI. V lost 9 bases and J lost 1, with 9 bases in between. The CDR3 has 13 amino acids. Here the CDR3 DNA reads TGTGCCAGTCTTCCAGGGAACACCGGGGAGCTGTTTTTT. This sequence encodes CASLPGNTGELFF.

The chain has TRBV27 and TRBJ2-7; 9 nucleotides line up with TRBD1. CDR1 and CDR2 from the germline V gene are MNHEY and SMNVEV (reference sequence). Trimming at V came to 6 bases and at J to 7 bases, leaving 16 bases not matched to a gene. This CDR3 region has 16 residues. CDR3 DNA: TGTGCCAGCAGCATGCCCTCCGGGACAGGGTTTGGAGAGCAGTACTTC. This translates into CASSMPSGTGFGEQYF.

This clone was found once. The chain employs TRBV10-3 and TRBJ2-2, with D perhaps matching TRBD1 (6 bases). The V and J ends lost 11 bases and 3 bases respectively, with 13 bases between them. CDR3 size: 13 residues. CDR1 and CDR2 from the germline V gene are ENHRY and SYGVKD. The CDR3 nucleotides are TGTGCCGCAAACAGGGACGACACCGGGGAGCTGTTTTTT. The encoded protein is CAANRDDTGELFF.

The chain employs TRBV7-9 and TRBJ2-5; possible D gene TRBD2, 5 bases. CDR3 length equals 15 residues. Per germline, CDR1 SEHNR and CDR2 FQNEAQ (reference sequence). V was pared by 1 base and J by 2 bases, with 11 bases between. CDR3 protein: CASSLGPREQETQYF. CDR3 coding DNA: TGTGCCAGCAGCTTAGGACCACGGGAACAAGAGACCCAGTACTTC.

The chain has TRBV5-1 and TRBJ2-7; tentative D call: TRBD1 (6 bases). CDR3 length: 14 residues. V lost 2 bases, J lost 5 bases, and 14 bases lay in between. CDR1 and CDR2 (germline): SGHRS, YFSETQ. The CDR3 reads CASSFSAGVDEQYF. DNA of the CDR3: TGCGCCAGCAGCTTTTCGGCAGGGGTAGACGAGCAGTACTTC.

This clone was seen more than once but under ten times. The CDR3 region is CASSRARGDGNTIYF. The CDR3, as DNA: TGCGCCAGCAGTCGGGCACGGGGGGATGGAAACACCATATATTTT. The chain couples TRBV4-3 to TRBJ1-3; TRBD1 is a possible D gene (5 bases). This CDR3 region has 15 residues. Deletions cut 6 bases from V and 3 bases from J, with 15 bases between. Germline V gene sequence: CDR1 LGHNA, CDR2 YSLEER.

This clone was seen just once. A junction end diverges from the germline sequence, so it may reflect a read error. The J gene is TRBJ1-2, the V gene TRBV6-6; TRBD1 aligns across 9 bases. The CDR3 runs 11 residues. Germline V gene data show CDR1 as MNHNY and CDR2 as SVGAGI (reference sequence). The CDR3 coding sequence is TGTGCCAGCAGTTACTACCGGGACAGGGCCTTC. It codes for CASSYYRDRAF.

The rearrangement links TRBV19 to TRBJ1-6; D remains unclear. Germline V CDR1 and CDR2: LNHDA, SQIVND (reference sequence). V lost 3 bases, J lost 8 bases, and 8 bases lay in between. CDR3 length: 13 residues. CDR3 loop: CASSINGDSPLHF. As DNA, the CDR3 is TGTGCCAGTAGTATTAACGGAGATTCACCCCTCCACTTT.

V is TRBV4-3 and J is TRBJ2-7, with a weak D call TRBD2 (5 bases). The ends were cut back, 4 bases at V and 4 bases at J, with 14 bases in the middle. The germline V gene encodes CDR1 LGHNA and CDR2 YSLEER. CDR3 length: 14 residues. CDR3 DNA: TGCGCCAGCAGCCTTAGAGGGCAGGATTACGAGCAGTACTTC. It encodes CASSLRGQDYEQYF.